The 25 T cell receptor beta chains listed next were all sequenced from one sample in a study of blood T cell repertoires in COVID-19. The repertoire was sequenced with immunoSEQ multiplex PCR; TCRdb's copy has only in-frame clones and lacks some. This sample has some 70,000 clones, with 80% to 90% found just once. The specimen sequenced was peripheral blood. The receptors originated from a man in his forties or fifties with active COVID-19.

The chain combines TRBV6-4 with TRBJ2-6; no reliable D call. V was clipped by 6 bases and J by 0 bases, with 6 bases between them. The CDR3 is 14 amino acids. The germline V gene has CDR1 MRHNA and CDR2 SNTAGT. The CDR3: CASRHTSGANVLTF. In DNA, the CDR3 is TGTGCCAGCAGACACACCTCTGGGGCCAACGTCCTGACTTTC.

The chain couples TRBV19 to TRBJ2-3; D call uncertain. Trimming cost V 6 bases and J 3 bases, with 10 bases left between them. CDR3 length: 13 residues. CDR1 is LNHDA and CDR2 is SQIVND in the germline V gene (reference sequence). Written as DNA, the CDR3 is TGTGCCAGTAGGGTTCGCGGAACAGATACGCAGTATTTT. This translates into CASRVRGTDTQYF.

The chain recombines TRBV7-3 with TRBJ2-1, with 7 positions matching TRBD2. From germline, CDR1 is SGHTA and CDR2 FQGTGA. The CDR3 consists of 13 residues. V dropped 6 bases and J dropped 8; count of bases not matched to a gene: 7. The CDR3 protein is CASRVTSADEQFF. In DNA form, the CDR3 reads TGTGCCAGCAGAGTAACTAGCGCCGATGAGCAGTTCTTC.

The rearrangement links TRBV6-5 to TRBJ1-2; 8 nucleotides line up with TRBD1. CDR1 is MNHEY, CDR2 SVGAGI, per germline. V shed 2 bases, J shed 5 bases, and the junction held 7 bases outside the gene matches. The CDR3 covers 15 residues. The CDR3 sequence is CASSYGRGLGYGYTF. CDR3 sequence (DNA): TGTGCCAGCAGTTACGGCAGGGGGCTTGGGTATGGCTACACCTTC.

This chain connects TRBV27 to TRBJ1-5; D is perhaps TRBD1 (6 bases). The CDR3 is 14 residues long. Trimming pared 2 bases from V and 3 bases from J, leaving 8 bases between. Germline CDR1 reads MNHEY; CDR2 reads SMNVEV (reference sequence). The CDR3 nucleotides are TGTGCCAGCAGTTTAAGACAGGTCAATCAGCCCCAGCATTTT. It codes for CASSLRQVNQPQHF.

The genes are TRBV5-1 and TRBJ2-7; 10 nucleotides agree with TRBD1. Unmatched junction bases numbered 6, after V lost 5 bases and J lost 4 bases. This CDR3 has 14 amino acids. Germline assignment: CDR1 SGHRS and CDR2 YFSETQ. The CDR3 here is CASRSPGQGYEQYF. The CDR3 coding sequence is TGCGCCAGCAGATCCCCGGGACAGGGGTACGAGCAGTACTTC.

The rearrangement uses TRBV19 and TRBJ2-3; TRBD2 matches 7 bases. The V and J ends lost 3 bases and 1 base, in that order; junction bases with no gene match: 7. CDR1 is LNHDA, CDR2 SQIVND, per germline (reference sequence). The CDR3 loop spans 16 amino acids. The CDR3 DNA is TGTGCCAGTAGTATTGGGGGGGGGTTTGGCACAGATACGCAGTATTTT. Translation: CASSIGGGFGTDTQYF.

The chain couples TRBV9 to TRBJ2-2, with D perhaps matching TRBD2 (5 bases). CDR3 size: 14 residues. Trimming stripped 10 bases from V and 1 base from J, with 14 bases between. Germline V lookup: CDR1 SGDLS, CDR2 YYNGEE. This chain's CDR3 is CAGPTGVNTGELFF. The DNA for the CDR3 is TGTGCCGGTCCAACCGGGGTGAACACCGGGGAGCTGTTTTTT.

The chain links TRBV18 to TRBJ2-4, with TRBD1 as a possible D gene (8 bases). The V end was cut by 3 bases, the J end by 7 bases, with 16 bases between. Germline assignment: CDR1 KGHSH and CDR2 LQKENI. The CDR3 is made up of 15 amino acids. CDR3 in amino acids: CASSPPQGGVNIQYF. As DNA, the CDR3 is TGTGCCAGCTCACCCCCACAGGGGGGGGTGAACATTCAGTACTTC.

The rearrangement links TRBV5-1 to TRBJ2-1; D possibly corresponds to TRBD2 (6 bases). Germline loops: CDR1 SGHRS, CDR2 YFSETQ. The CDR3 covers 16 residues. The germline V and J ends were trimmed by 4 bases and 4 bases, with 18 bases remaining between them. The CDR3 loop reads CASSLAGTASYNEQFF. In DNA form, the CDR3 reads TGCGCCAGCAGCCTTGCCGGGACTGCCTCATACAATGAGCAGTTCTTC.

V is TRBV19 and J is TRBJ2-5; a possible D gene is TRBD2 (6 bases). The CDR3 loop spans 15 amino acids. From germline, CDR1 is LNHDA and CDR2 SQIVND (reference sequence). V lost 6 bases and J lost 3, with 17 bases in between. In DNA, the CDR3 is TGTGCCAGTAGCGGGAGAAGGCGTGGAGAAGAGACCCAGTACTTC. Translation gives CASSGRRRGEETQYF. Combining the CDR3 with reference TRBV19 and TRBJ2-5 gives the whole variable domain DGGITQSPKYLFRKEGQNVTLSCEQNLNHDAMYWYRQDPGQGLRLIYYSQIVNDFQKGDIAEGYSVSREKKESFPLTVTSAQKNPTAFYLCASSGRRRGEETQYFGPGTRLLVL.

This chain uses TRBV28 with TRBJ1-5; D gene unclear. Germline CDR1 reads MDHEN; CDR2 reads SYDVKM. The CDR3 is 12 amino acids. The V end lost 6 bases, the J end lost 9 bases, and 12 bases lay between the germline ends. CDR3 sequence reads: CASSWAVSPQHF. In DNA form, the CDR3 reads TGTGCCAGCAGCTGGGCCGTTTCGCCCCAGCATTTT.

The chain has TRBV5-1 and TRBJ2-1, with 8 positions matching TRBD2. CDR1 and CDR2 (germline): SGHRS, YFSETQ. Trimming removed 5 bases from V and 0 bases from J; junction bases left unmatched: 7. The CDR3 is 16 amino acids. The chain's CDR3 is CASRPGGATSYNEQFF. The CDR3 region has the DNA TGCGCCAGCAGGCCCGGGGGGGCGACCTCCTACAATGAGCAGTTCTTC.

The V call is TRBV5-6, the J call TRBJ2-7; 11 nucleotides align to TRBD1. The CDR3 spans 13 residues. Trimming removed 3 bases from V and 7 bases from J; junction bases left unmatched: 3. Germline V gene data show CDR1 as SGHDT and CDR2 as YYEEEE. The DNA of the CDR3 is TGTGCCAGCAGCTCGGACAGGGGGCGAGAGCAGTACTTC. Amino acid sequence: CASSSDRGREQYF.

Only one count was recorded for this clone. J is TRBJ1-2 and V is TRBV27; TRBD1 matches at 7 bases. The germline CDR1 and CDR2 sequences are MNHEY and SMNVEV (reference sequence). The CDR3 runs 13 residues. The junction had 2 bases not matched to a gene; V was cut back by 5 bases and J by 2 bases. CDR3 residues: CASSVRGNYGYTF. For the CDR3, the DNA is TGTGCCAGCAGTGTCAGGGGGAACTATGGCTACACCTTC.

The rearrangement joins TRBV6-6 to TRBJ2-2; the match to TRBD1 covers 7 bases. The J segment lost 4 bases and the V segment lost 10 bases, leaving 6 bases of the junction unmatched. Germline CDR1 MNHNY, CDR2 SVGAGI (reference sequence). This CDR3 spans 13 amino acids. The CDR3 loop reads CATGDRTTGELFF. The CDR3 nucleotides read TGTGCCACCGGGGACAGAACCACCGGGGAGCTGTTTTTT.

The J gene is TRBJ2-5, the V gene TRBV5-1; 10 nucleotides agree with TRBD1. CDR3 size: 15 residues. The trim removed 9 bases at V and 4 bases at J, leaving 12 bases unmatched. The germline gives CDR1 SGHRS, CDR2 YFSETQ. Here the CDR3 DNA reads TGCGCCACCACAGTCGGACAGGGGGTTGGAGAGACCCAGTACTTC. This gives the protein CATTVGQGVGETQYF.

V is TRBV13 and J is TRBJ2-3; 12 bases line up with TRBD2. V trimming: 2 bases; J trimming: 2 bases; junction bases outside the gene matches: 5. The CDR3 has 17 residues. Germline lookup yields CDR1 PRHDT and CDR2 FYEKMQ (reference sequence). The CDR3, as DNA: TGTGCCAGCAGCTTATATTCTAGCGGGGGGGCCACAGATACGCAGTATTTT. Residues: CASSLYSSGGATDTQYF.

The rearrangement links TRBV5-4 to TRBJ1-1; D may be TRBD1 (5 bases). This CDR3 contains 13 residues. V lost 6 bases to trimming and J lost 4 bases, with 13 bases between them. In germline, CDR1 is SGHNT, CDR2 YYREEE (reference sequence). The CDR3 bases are TGTGCCAGCACCCCCGGGGGGGGCACTGAAGCTTTCTTT. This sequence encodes CASTPGGGTEAFF.

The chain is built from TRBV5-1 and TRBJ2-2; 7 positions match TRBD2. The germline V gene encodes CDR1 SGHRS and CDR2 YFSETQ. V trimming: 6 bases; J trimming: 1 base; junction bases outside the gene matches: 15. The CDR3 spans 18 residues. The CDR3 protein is CASTLKAGSRGNTGELFF. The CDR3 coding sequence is TGCGCCAGCACCCTCAAAGCGGGGTCCCGCGGGAACACCGGGGAGCTGTTTTTT.

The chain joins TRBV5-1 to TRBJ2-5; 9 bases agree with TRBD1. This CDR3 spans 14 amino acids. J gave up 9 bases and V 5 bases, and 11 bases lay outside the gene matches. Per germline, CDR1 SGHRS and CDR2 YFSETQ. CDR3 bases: TGCGCCAGCAGTAAACTTACAGGGGGCTTAGCCCAGTACTTC. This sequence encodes CASSKLTGGLAQYF.

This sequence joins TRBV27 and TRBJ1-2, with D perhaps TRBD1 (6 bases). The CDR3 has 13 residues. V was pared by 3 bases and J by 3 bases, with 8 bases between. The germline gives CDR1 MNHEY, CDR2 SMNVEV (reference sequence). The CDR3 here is CASSLDSDYGYTF. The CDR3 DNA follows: TGTGCCAGCAGTTTGGACAGTGACTATGGCTACACCTTC.

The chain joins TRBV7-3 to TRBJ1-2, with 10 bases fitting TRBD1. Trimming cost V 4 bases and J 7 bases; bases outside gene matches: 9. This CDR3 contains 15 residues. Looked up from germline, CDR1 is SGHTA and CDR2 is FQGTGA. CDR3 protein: CASSSRTGGIPGYTF. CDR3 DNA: TGTGCCAGCAGCTCCCGGACAGGGGGGATTCCTGGCTACACCTTC. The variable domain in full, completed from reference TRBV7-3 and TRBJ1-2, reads GAGVSQTPSNKVTEKGKYVELRCDPISGHTALYWYRQSLGQGPEFLIYFQGTGAADDSGLPNDRFFAVRPEGSVSTLKIQRTERGDSAVYLCASSSRTGGIPGYTFGSGTRLTVV.

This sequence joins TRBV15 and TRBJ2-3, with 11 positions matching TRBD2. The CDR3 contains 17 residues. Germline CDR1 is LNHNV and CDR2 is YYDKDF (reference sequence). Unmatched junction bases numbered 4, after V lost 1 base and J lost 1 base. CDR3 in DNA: TGTGCCACCAGCAGAGGCACTAGCGGGGGTCGCACAGATACGCAGTATTTT. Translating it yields CATSRGTSGGRTDTQYF.

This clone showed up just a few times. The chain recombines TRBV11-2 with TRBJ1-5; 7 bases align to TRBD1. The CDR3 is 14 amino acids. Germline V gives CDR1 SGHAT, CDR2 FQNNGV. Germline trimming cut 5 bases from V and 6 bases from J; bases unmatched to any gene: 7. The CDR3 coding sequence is TGTGCCAGCAGCCCAGGGGGAACGGGTCAGCCCCAGCATTTT. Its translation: CASSPGGTGQPQHF. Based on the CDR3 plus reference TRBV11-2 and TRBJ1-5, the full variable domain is EAGVAQSPRYKIIEKRQSVAFWCNPISGHATLYWYQQILGQGPKLLIQFQNNGVVDDSQLPKDRFSAERLKGVDSTLKIQPAKLEDSAVYLCASSPGGTGQPQHFGDGTRLSIL.